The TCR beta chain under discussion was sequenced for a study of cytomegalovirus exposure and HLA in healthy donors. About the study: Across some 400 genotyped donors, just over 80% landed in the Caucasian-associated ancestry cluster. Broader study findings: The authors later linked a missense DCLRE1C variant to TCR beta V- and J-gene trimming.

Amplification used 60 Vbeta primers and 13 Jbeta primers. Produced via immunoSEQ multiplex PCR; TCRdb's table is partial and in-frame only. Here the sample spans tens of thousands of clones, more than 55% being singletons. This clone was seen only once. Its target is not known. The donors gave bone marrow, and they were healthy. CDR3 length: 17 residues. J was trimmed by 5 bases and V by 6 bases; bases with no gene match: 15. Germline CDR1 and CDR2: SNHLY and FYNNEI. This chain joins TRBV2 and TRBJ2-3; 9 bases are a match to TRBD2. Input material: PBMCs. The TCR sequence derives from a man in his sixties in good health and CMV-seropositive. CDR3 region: CASRANPGLAGRDTQYF. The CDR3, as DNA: TGTGCCAGCAGAGCAAATCCGGGACTAGCAGGTAGAGATACGCAGTATTTT. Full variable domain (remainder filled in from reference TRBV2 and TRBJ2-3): EPEVTQTPSHQVTQMGQEVILRCVPISNHLYFYWYRQILGQKVEFLVSFYNNEISEKSEIFDDQFSVERPDGSNFTLKIRSTKLEDSAMYFCASRANPGLAGRDTQYFGPGTRLTVL.